This T cell receptor (beta chain) originates from a study of shared clonotypes between healthy human individuals. Selected positively for CCR7 and CD45RO-negative, naive CD8 cells excluded terminally differentiated effector memory CD45RA+ cells. V shed 8 bases and J shed 2 bases, with 11 bases lying between them. CDR3 length: 12 amino acids. CDR1 SQVTM and CDR2 ANQGSEA come from the germline V gene. The method was immunoSEQ multiplex PCR; TCRdb's version includes in-frame clones alone and lacks a portion of them. This table holds 760,000 or so clones, around 96% found once. The sequence was collected from a man younger than 45 in good health. This chain connects TRBV29-1 to TRBJ2-3; tentatively, D is TRBD1 (6 bases). Sequencing used naive CD8+ T cells sorted from blood. The CDR3, as DNA: TGCAGCTACAGGGATTACACAGATACGCAGTATTTT. Protein: CSYRDYTDTQYF.